The 23 T cell receptor beta chains below come from one sample, sequenced in a study of T cells in Graves' hyperthyroidism and ophthalmopathy. RNA transcripts provided the source from which TCR beta CDR3 regions were amplified. During a first-round RT-PCR of the TCR CDR3, the HTBI primer set was used. Each CDR3 protein is one row after TCRdb ran MiXCR on the multiplex PCR reads. The table shows about 740,000 distinct CDR3 sequences, with about 14% occurring only once. Material for sequencing was blood. The receptors were gathered from a woman between 18 and 29 years old with Graves' hyperthyroidism.

V gene TRBV29-1 combines with J gene TRBJ2-7; unclear D gene. Germline values: CDR1 SQVTM, CDR2 ANQGSEA. The CDR3 sequence is 13 residues long. Trimming took 4 bases from V and 2 from J, leaving 12 bases between them. This CDR3 is CSVVLGAPYEQYF. CDR3 in DNA: TGCAGCGTTGTTTTGGGTGCTCCCTACGAGCAGTACTTC.

This clonotype has a count of ten or more. This chain joins TRBV7-9 and TRBJ2-2; 8 bases line up with TRBD2. The CDR3 is 15 amino acids. The germline V gene has CDR1 SEHNR and CDR2 FQNEAQ (reference sequence). V was pared by 9 bases and J by 4 bases, with 10 bases of the junction left unmatched. The DNA of the CDR3 is TGTGCCAGATCGGCACTAGCGGAGACCACCGGGGAGCTGTTTTTT. Amino acids: CARSALAETTGELFF.

A few counts support this clonotype. DNA of the CDR3: TGCAGTGCTACCGACAGGACGGAGACCCAGTACTTC. This sequence encodes CSATDRTETQYF. This chain joins TRBV20-1 and TRBJ2-5; TRBD1 is a possible D gene (6 bases). This CDR3 spans 12 amino acids. V shed 4 bases and J shed 5 bases, with 11 bases lying between them. The germline CDR1 and CDR2 sequences are DFQATT and SNEGSKA (reference sequence).

CDR3 protein: CATSFRQGAGNEQFF. The CDR3 bases are TGTGCCACCAGCTTCCGACAGGGGGCAGGCAATGAGCAGTTCTTC. The chain joins TRBV15 to TRBJ2-1; 10 nucleotides agree with TRBD1. Looked up from germline, CDR1 is LNHNV and CDR2 is YYDKDF (reference sequence). V was clipped by 5 bases and J by 6 bases; unmatched bases: 7. The CDR3 contains 15 residues.

This clonotype has a count of ten or more. The chain recombines TRBV30 with TRBJ1-1; D not resolved. The CDR3 extends over 12 amino acids. The germline V gene has CDR1 GTSNPN and CDR2 SVGIG (reference sequence). V was clipped by 4 bases and J by 0 bases, with 6 bases between them. The CDR3 nucleotides are TGTGCCTGGAAGCCAGTGAACACTGAAGCTTTCTTT. Its protein product is CAWKPVNTEAFF.

The chain employs TRBV6-1 and TRBJ2-2; D is possibly TRBD2 (5 bases). V dropped 6 bases and J dropped 4 bases, with 15 bases sitting between them. The CDR3 spans 15 residues. Germline CDR1 and CDR2: MNHNS and SASEGT. The CDR3 DNA reads TGTGCCAGCAGCCCTCCCGGGGTGGGCACCGGGGAGCTGTTTTTT. Its protein is CASSPPGVGTGELFF.

This clonotype appeared many times. This rearrangement joins TRBV11-3 to TRBJ1-1, with no clear D. Trimming shortened V by 2 bases and J by 0 bases, and 13 bases separated the two germline ends. Per germline, CDR1 SGHNT and CDR2 YENEEA. The CDR3 is 16 amino acids. Here the CDR3 DNA reads TGTGCCAGCAGCTTACGACGAGGAATCATGAACACTGAAGCTTTCTTT. This encodes CASSLRRGIMNTEAFF.

This clonotype was counted between two and nine times. This chain connects TRBV10-3 to TRBJ2-5; TRBD1 is a possible D gene (5 bases). Germline V CDR1 and CDR2: ENHRY, SYGVKD. V shed 3 bases and J shed 2 bases, with 7 bases lying between them. The CDR3 has 13 amino acids. CDR3 in DNA: TGTGCCATCAGTGAAGGGGTTCAAGAGACCCAGTACTTC. Translating it yields CAISEGVQETQYF.

The chain links TRBV10-3 to TRBJ2-6; D not certain. The CDR3 has 14 amino acids. V dropped 0 bases and J dropped 4 bases, with 4 bases sitting between them. Germline CDR1 is ENHRY and CDR2 is SYGVKD. The CDR3, as DNA: TGTGCCATCAGTGAGTCAGGCGGGGCCAACGTCCTGACTTTC. This sequence encodes CAISESGGANVLTF.

The chain joins TRBV6-1 to TRBJ2-5; the D is unclear. Germline V gene lookup returns CDR1 MNHNS and CDR2 SASEGT. CDR3 length: 13 residues. Trimming stripped 5 bases from V and 7 bases from J, with 14 bases between. Here the CDR3 DNA reads TGTGCCAGCAGTATACTTCGCGATGGGACCCAGTACTTC. It encodes CASSILRDGTQYF.

This chain connects TRBV6-5 to TRBJ1-1; a weak D match, TRBD1 (6 bases). Germline CDR1 and CDR2: MNHEY and SVGAGI. The V end was cut by 2 bases, the J end by 1 base, with 23 bases between. The CDR3 spans 19 residues. The CDR3 loop reads CASSYGFRGGGGGNTEAFF. In nucleotides, the CDR3 is TGTGCCAGCAGTTACGGATTTAGGGGGGGTGGGGGGGGGAACACTGAAGCTTTCTTT.

This clonotype was seen ten or more times. The chain is built from TRBV30 and TRBJ2-2; 7 nucleotides agree with TRBD2. The germline gives CDR1 GTSNPN, CDR2 SVGIG (reference sequence). V trimming: 0 bases; J trimming: 1 base; junction bases outside the gene matches: 5. There are 16 residues in the CDR3. The CDR3 protein is CAWSVLASGNTGELFF. The DNA of the CDR3 is TGTGCCTGGAGTGTACTTGCTAGCGGGAACACCGGGGAGCTGTTTTTT.

This clonotype was counted ten times or more. This rearrangement joins TRBV30 to TRBJ2-1, with D perhaps matching TRBD1 (6 bases). The V end lost 4 bases, the J end lost 9 bases, and 19 bases lay between the germline ends. The CDR3 is 14 amino acids. The germline V gene has CDR1 GTSNPN and CDR2 SVGIG (reference sequence). The CDR3 sequence is CAWTPDRTRGEQFF. The CDR3 region has the DNA TGTGCCTGGACCCCCGACAGGACCCGGGGTGAGCAGTTCTTC. The full variable domain, its missing parts supplied by reference TRBV30 and TRBJ2-1, is SQTIHQWPATLVQPVGSPLSLECTVEGTSNPNLYWYRQAAGRGLQLLFYSVGIGQISSEVPQNLSASRPQDRQFILSSKKLLLSDSGFYLCAWTPDRTRGEQFFGPGTRLTVL.

This clonotype was recorded many times. This chain joins TRBV10-3 and TRBJ1-1; tentative D call: TRBD1 (6 bases). Germline CDR1 and CDR2: ENHRY and SYGVKD. This CDR3 contains 14 residues. Trimming shortened V by 0 bases and J by 1 base, and 6 bases separated the two germline ends. The CDR3 coding sequence is TGTGCCATCAGTGAGTCGACAGGGAACACTGAAGCTTTCTTT. Translating it yields CAISESTGNTEAFF.

This clonotype was picked up a small number of times. This chain uses TRBV7-2 with TRBJ2-3; 7 bases fit TRBD1. The length of the CDR3 is 15 residues. V shed 4 bases, J shed 3 bases, and the junction held 7 bases outside the gene matches. Germline V CDR1 and CDR2: SGHTA, FQGNSA. CDR3 region: CASSSDRVRTDTQYF. The CDR3 nucleotides read TGTGCCAGCAGCTCTGACAGGGTTCGGACAGATACGCAGTATTTT.

V and J are TRBV20-1 and TRBJ1-6; D is unresolved. With 1 base removed from V and 6 bases from J, the gap between germline ends came to 10 bases. Germline lookup yields CDR1 DFQATT and CDR2 SNEGSKA (reference sequence). CDR3 length: 14 amino acids. The CDR3 reads CSARVATGNSPLHF. Here the CDR3 DNA reads TGCAGTGCTAGAGTAGCGACGGGTAATTCACCCCTCCACTTT.

In this sample, this clonotype turned up a few times. The rearrangement joins TRBV12-3 or TRBV12-4 to TRBJ2-1; D is possibly TRBD2 (5 bases). The CDR3 runs 11 residues. V was shortened by 6 bases and J by 6 bases, with 6 bases between the two germline ends. CDR3 DNA sequence: TGTGCCAGCAGAACTAGCAATGAGCAGTTCTTC. Its translation: CASRTSNEQFF.

A remark on this clonotype: A much larger clonotype is one base distant, so this may be a read error. The chain combines TRBV6-1 with TRBJ1-1, with 10 bases matching TRBD1. The CDR3 sequence is 13 residues long. Per the germline V gene, CDR1 is MNHNS and CDR2 is SASEGT. The CDR3 reads CASSKDRGLEASF. In nucleotides, the CDR3 is TGTGCCAGCAGTAAAGACAGGGGGCTTGAAGCTTCCTTT.

In this sample, this clonotype turned up many times. V gene TRBV6-1 combines with J gene TRBJ2-1; 8 nucleotides match TRBD2. V shed 7 bases, J shed 11 bases, and the junction held 7 bases outside the gene matches. The CDR3 is made up of 12 amino acids. Germline assignment: CDR1 MNHNS and CDR2 SASEGT. The chain's CDR3 is CASTPSGGKQFF. The DNA for the CDR3 is TGTGCCAGCACCCCCTCGGGGGGGAAGCAGTTCTTC.

This clonotype was recorded many times. The chain is built from TRBV6-2 or TRBV6-3 and TRBJ1-6; D perhaps matches TRBD1 (5 bases). The CDR3 sequence is 17 residues long. The V and J ends lost 0 bases and 9 bases respectively, with 18 bases between them. Germline-derived CDR1 and CDR2 are MNHEY and SVGEGT. For the CDR3, the DNA is TGTGCCAGCAGTTACTCGATCGGATTGGCAGGGAGTTCACCCCTCCACTTT. It encodes CASSYSIGLAGSSPLHF.

This clonotype has more than one count but fewer than ten. The rearrangement joins TRBV7-8 to TRBJ2-6; D remains ambiguous. Germline CDR1 reads SGHVS; CDR2 reads FQNEAQ. Trimming pared 8 bases from V and 1 base from J, leaving 6 bases between. The CDR3 is made up of 13 amino acids. The CDR3 nucleotides read TGTGCCAGCGTTATATCTGGGGCCAACGTCCTGACTTTC. This sequence encodes CASVISGANVLTF.

This clonotype was found many times. The gene calls are TRBV28 and TRBJ2-5, with D perhaps TRBD1 (6 bases). This CDR3 is built from 16 residues. Germline V gene data show CDR1 as MDHEN and CDR2 as SYDVKM. The germline V and J ends were trimmed by 5 bases and 5 bases, with 21 bases remaining between them. The CDR3 DNA sequence: TGTGCCAGCAGTCCACCCGGCGTGGCAGGGGTGGAGACCCAGTACTTC. It encodes CASSPPGVAGVETQYF.

The V call is TRBV20-1, the J call TRBJ2-3; TRBD2 aligns across 8 bases. J was trimmed by 6 bases and V by 5 bases; bases with no gene match: 4. This CDR3 has 12 residues. CDR1 is DFQATT, CDR2 SNEGSKA, per germline (reference sequence). The DNA for the CDR3 is TGCAGTGCTGTAGCGGGATGGGATACGCAGTATTTT. Translating it yields CSAVAGWDTQYF.